Following are 10 T cell receptor beta chains from one sample sequenced in a study of cytomegalovirus exposure and HLA in healthy donors. A multiplex PCR was run with 60 Vbeta primers and 13 Jbeta primers. Clones were read by immunoSEQ multiplex PCR, and TCRdb kept only the in-frame ones, dropping some. The profile shows more than 90,000 clones, 65% to 80% of them singletons. The specimen was PBMCs. These receptors were collected from a human donor in good health.

The chain recombines TRBV4-3 with TRBJ1-2; D uncertain. The length of the CDR3 is 13 residues. V lost 5 bases and J 5 bases, leaving 12 bases between the germline ends. The germline CDR1 and CDR2 sequences are LGHNA and YSLEER. This chain's CDR3 is CASSTRQGYGYTF. Written as DNA, the CDR3 is TGCGCCAGCAGCACTCGACAAGGTTATGGCTACACCTTC.

This chain's CDR3 is CASSTSGTPMWANYGYTF. CDR3 nucleotide sequence: TGCGCCAGCAGCACTTCCGGGACACCAATGTGGGCTAACTATGGCTACACCTTC. The chain recombines TRBV5-1 with TRBJ1-2, with D possibly TRBD1 on 6 matching bases. The V gene's germline CDR1 is SGHRS and CDR2 YFSETQ. Trimming removed 4 bases at V and 0 bases at J, with 22 bases between. This CDR3 contains 18 residues.

The chain recombines TRBV5-1 with TRBJ2-1; D possibly corresponds to TRBD2 (5 bases). The CDR3 spans 13 residues. Germline V CDR1 and CDR2: SGHRS, YFSETQ. The V end was cut by 5 bases, the J end by 5 bases, with 11 bases between. The CDR3 here is CASRPSQDNEQFF. CDR3 sequence (DNA): TGCGCCAGCAGACCTAGCCAGGACAATGAGCAGTTCTTC.

V gene TRBV10-3 combines with J gene TRBJ2-5; a weak D match, TRBD2 (5 bases). CDR1 ENHRY and CDR2 SYGVKD come from the germline V gene. The V end was cut by 10 bases, the J end by 2 bases, with 14 bases between. The CDR3 runs 13 residues. The CDR3, as DNA: TGTGCCACGAGCCCGTCGGGGCAAGAGACCCAGTACTTC. Protein sequence: CATSPSGQETQYF.

This chain joins TRBV2 and TRBJ2-5; D not resolved. V dropped 5 bases and J dropped 4 bases, with 20 bases sitting between them. Germline CDR1 reads SNHLY; CDR2 reads FYNNEI. This CDR3 region has 16 residues. The CDR3 protein is CASSTLRPLEGETQYF. The CDR3 bases are TGTGCCAGCAGTACCCTCAGGCCCCTTGAAGGAGAGACCCAGTACTTC.

The count of this clone is one. The chain links TRBV25-1 to TRBJ1-3; D might be TRBD1 (5 bases). The length of the CDR3 is 17 residues. The germline V and J ends were trimmed by 1 base and 6 bases, with 19 bases remaining between them. Germline V lookup: CDR1 MGHDK, CDR2 SYGVNS. The CDR3 bases are TGTGCCAGCAGTGAATCGCCGCGAGGTTGGGGCGAAAACACCATATATTTT. Amino acid sequence: CASSESPRGWGENTIYF.

This clone was seen a handful of times. This chain links TRBV6-5 with TRBJ1-4, with D unresolved. In germline, CDR1 is MNHEY, CDR2 SVGAGI. This CDR3 region has 14 residues. V shed 8 bases and J shed 7 bases, with 17 bases lying between them. CDR3 in DNA: TGTGCCAGCGGCCCTGGCACGGCAGGTGAAAAACTGTTTTTT. Its translation is CASGPGTAGEKLFF.

This clone was counted between two and nine times. The chain employs TRBV9 and TRBJ1-1; D uncertain. From germline, CDR1 is SGDLS and CDR2 YYNGEE. The V gene lost 3 bases and the J gene lost 1 base, with 13 bases spanning the gap. CDR3 length: 15 amino acids. The CDR3 coding sequence is TGTGCCAGCAGCGAAGAAGGAGGAGGGAACACTGAAGCTTTCTTT. Translation gives CASSEEGGGNTEAFF.

This chain uses TRBV5-4 with TRBJ2-7, with 8 bases fitting TRBD2. Germline V CDR1 and CDR2: SGHNT, YYREEE (reference sequence). V trimming: 4 bases; J trimming: 0 bases; junction bases outside the gene matches: 6. The length of the CDR3 is 15 residues. The CDR3 coding sequence is TGTGCCAGCAGCCCGGGGGGGGTAAGCTCCTACGAGCAGTACTTC. Amino acid sequence: CASSPGGVSSYEQYF.

The gene calls are TRBV14 and TRBJ2-3; 10 bases are shared with TRBD2. Germline trimming cut 7 bases from V and 5 bases from J; bases unmatched to any gene: 6. This CDR3 comprises 14 residues. From germline, CDR1 is SGHDN and CDR2 FVKESK. CDR3 loop: CASMEREGLDTQYF. CDR3 sequence (DNA): TGTGCCAGCATGGAGCGGGAGGGACTAGATACGCAGTATTTT.